This TCR beta chain is from a study of blood T cell repertoires in COVID-19. Study background: Acute-phase and convalescent COVID-19 samples originated in the United States, Italy and Spain. In each case, the material was cDNA or gDNA derived from T cells, B-cell-depleted T cells, or PBMCs.

Profiling relied on immunoSEQ multiplex PCR, and the TCRdb table lists in-frame clones only, not all of them. The sample shows under 200,000 clones, 85% to 90% of them seen only once. This CDR3 is built from 15 residues. The germline gives CDR1 SGHTA, CDR2 FQGTGA. V was pared by 0 bases and J by 1 base, with 9 bases between. The TCR comes from a woman aged 80 or over with COVID-19, enrolled during active disease. Sequenced input: peripheral blood. V usage is TRBV7-3 and J usage is TRBJ2-5; tentatively, D is TRBD1 (6 bases). The CDR3 reads CASSLTVGAQETQYF. The DNA of the CDR3 is TGTGCCAGCAGCTTAACGGTGGGGGCCCAAGAGACCCAGTACTTC.